One and the same sample provided the 19 T cell receptor beta chains below, sequenced in a study of T-cell reconstitution after alpha-beta-depleted transplantation in children. Preparing the TCRbeta library involved the use of unique molecular identifiers. TCRdb re-analysed the PCR reads in MiXCR, keeping a single row per CDR3 protein. Among about 20,000 distinct CDR3 sequences listed, 10% to 15% were seen once. The material sequenced was PBMCs, mostly from graft donor cells, taken 60 days after TCRalphabeta/CD19-depleted stem cell transplant. These receptors came from a female patient between 2 and 15 years old who had a stem cell transplant for congenital amegakaryocytic thrombocytopenia, so the T cells may come from the graft donor.

At least ten counts were recorded for this clonotype. The chain joins TRBV11-2 to TRBJ1-1; 8 positions agree with TRBD1. This CDR3 spans 16 amino acids. The junction had 12 bases not matched to a gene; V was cut back by 5 bases and J by 4 bases. Germline-derived CDR1 and CDR2 are SGHAT and FQNNGV. CDR3 nucleotides: TGTGCCAGCAGCCCACTTACCAGGGGGCGTGGCACTGAAGCTTTCTTT. Protein: CASSPLTRGRGTEAFF.

This clonotype was seen many times. This chain uses TRBV7-9 with TRBJ1-1, with no clear D. Germline values: CDR1 SEHNR, CDR2 FQNEAQ (reference sequence). Trimming pared 5 bases from V and 6 bases from J, leaving 7 bases between. The CDR3 totals 11 residues. The CDR3: CASSRSAEAFF. CDR3 nucleotide sequence: TGTGCCAGCAGCCGCTCAGCTGAAGCTTTCTTT.

In this sample, this clonotype turned up many times. V usage is TRBV2 and J usage is TRBJ2-1, with D perhaps TRBD1 (6 bases). Germline V gives CDR1 SNHLY, CDR2 FYNNEI. Between the trimmed V and J ends, which lost 7 bases and 3 bases, there was a span of 13 bases. The CDR3 loop spans 14 amino acids. CDR3: CASTQGLFYNEQFF. The CDR3 bases are TGTGCCAGCACCCAGGGGTTGTTCTACAATGAGCAGTTCTTC.

This clonotype has a count of ten or more. This chain connects TRBV12-3 or TRBV12-4 to TRBJ2-1, with D perhaps matching TRBD1 (5 bases). Trimming took 3 bases from V and 7 from J, leaving 16 bases between them. The CDR3 is 15 residues long. The CDR3 sequence is CASSFFRVRDNEQFF. Here the CDR3 DNA reads TGTGCCAGCAGTTTTTTTCGGGTCAGGGATAATGAGCAGTTCTTC.

The table lists this clonotype with many counts. The genes are TRBV10-2 and TRBJ1-2; D perhaps matches TRBD1 (6 bases). The CDR3 length is 13 residues. The ends were cut back, 6 bases at V and 5 bases at J, with 13 bases in the middle. The V gene's germline CDR1 is WSHSY and CDR2 SAAADI. CDR3 amino acids: CASSDTGIYGYTF. The DNA of the CDR3 is TGCGCCAGCAGCGACACAGGGATATATGGCTACACCTTC.

This clonotype was seen at least ten times. The rearrangement joins TRBV3-1 to TRBJ2-3; 9 bases fit TRBD2. Germline V gene sequence: CDR1 LGHDT, CDR2 YNNKEL (reference sequence). Trimming at V came to 1 base and at J to 0 bases, leaving 14 bases not matched to a gene. The CDR3 runs 20 residues. The DNA of the CDR3 is TGTGCCAGCAGCCAAGTGAGGCTAGCGGGGACCTCTTCTAGCACAGATACGCAGTATTTT. It codes for CASSQVRLAGTSSSTDTQYF.

This clonotype was seen ten or more times. The gene calls are TRBV6-2 or TRBV6-3 and TRBJ2-5, with 8 nucleotides matching TRBD2. Germline lookup yields CDR1 MNHEY and CDR2 SVGEGT. J was trimmed by 5 bases and V by 6 bases; bases with no gene match: 11. The CDR3 has 15 amino acids. The DNA of the CDR3 is TGTGCCAGCAGAACGACTAGCGATAGTTCGGAGACCCAGTACTTC. This translates into CASRTTSDSSETQYF.

This clonotype has at least ten counts. The chain recombines TRBV5-1 with TRBJ2-7; TRBD1 agrees at 10 bases. Losses at the gene ends were 5 bases for V and 3 bases for J; bases not matched to a gene: 8. The CDR3 runs 15 residues. Germline loops: CDR1 SGHRS, CDR2 YFSETQ. The CDR3 DNA sequence: TGCGCCAGCAGATTCTCGAGGGACAGGGGCTACGAGCAGTACTTC. As protein: CASRFSRDRGYEQYF.

This clonotype was recorded at least ten times. The V and J genes are TRBV12-3 or TRBV12-4 and TRBJ2-1, with D unclear. Trimming left V 2 bases short and J 5 bases short, with 4 bases between. The CDR3 contains 12 residues. CDR3: CASSLLDNEQFF. The DNA of the CDR3 is TGTGCCAGCAGTTTACTTGACAATGAGCAGTTCTTC.

This clonotype was counted between two and nine times. The chain uses TRBV7-9 and TRBJ2-7; the match to TRBD1 covers 7 bases. The length of the CDR3 is 15 residues. The J segment lost 1 base and the V segment lost 3 bases, leaving 6 bases of the junction unmatched. The V gene's germline CDR1 is SEHNR and CDR2 FQNEAQ (reference sequence). CDR3 sequence: CASSFFRDRSYEQYF. For the CDR3, the DNA is TGTGCCAGCAGCTTTTTTCGGGACAGATCCTACGAGCAGTACTTC.

This clonotype occurred many times. This chain links TRBV3-1 with TRBJ2-1, with unresolved D. Trimming left V 1 base short and J 11 bases short, with 6 bases between. Per the germline V gene, CDR1 is LGHDT and CDR2 is YNNKEL (reference sequence). This CDR3 is built from 11 residues. For the CDR3, the DNA is TGTGCCAGCAGCCAAGGATTGAAGCAGTTCTTC. Its translation is CASSQGLKQFF.

The rearrangement joins TRBV6-5 to TRBJ1-1; 9 nucleotides match TRBD1. Germline CDR1 is MNHEY and CDR2 is SVGAGI. CDR3 length: 17 residues. With 0 bases clipped from V and 10 bases from J, the junction kept 15 bases outside the gene matches. The CDR3 coding sequence is TGTGCCAGCAGTTACTCGATGGACAGGGGACACGCGGGGGCAGCTTTCTTT. Translating gives CASSYSMDRGHAGAAFF.

In this sample, this clonotype turned up many times. J is TRBJ1-5 and V is TRBV5-5; D is undetermined. CDR1 is SGHKS, CDR2 YYEKEE, per germline (reference sequence). The CDR3 is 13 residues long. With 2 bases removed from V and 10 bases from J, the gap between germline ends came to 13 bases. CDR3 bases: TGTGCCAGCAGCTTTACCGGTCCAGGCCCCCAGCATTTT. Protein: CASSFTGPGPQHF.

The chain links TRBV13 to TRBJ2-1; D uncertain. This CDR3 is built from 14 residues. From germline, CDR1 is PRHDT and CDR2 FYEKMQ (reference sequence). Trimming removed 10 bases from V and 8 bases from J, with 21 bases in between. This CDR3 reads CAIRPGLGCYEQFF. The CDR3 bases are TGTGCCATCCGACCAGGCCTAGGGTGCTATGAGCAGTTCTTC.

This clonotype was recorded many times. The chain has TRBV12-3 or TRBV12-4 and TRBJ2-7; 7 bases match TRBD1. The CDR3 covers 15 residues. Trimming at V came to 2 bases and at J to 7 bases, leaving 11 bases not matched to a gene. The CDR3 here is CASSLYPGTDVEQYF. CDR3 nucleotides: TGTGCCAGCAGTTTATATCCCGGGACAGACGTAGAGCAGTACTTC.

This clonotype was detected ten times or more. The gene calls are TRBV5-1 and TRBJ2-7; 7 bases map to TRBD1. With 4 bases clipped from V and 4 bases from J, the junction kept 8 bases outside the gene matches. This CDR3 is 14 amino acids long. CDR1 and CDR2 (germline): SGHRS, YFSETQ. The CDR3 region is CASSTNGQAYEQYF. In nucleotides, the CDR3 is TGCGCCAGCAGCACCAACGGACAGGCGTACGAGCAGTACTTC.

This clonotype showed up many times. The chain is built from TRBV28 and TRBJ2-2, with TRBD2 identical over 8 bases. This CDR3 is 15 amino acids long. V lost 7 bases to trimming and J lost 5 bases; unmatched junction nucleotides: 9. CDR1 is MDHEN and CDR2 is SYDVKM in the germline V gene. The CDR3 DNA reads TGTGCCAGCAAGGAGGCGGGAGGAAGGACCGGGGAGCTGTTTTTT. Translated: CASKEAGGRTGELFF.

This clonotype was detected ten times or more. J is TRBJ2-1 and V is TRBV20-1, with 7 bases that match TRBD1. There are 12 residues in the CDR3. Germline trimming cut 6 bases from V and 6 bases from J; bases unmatched to any gene: 5. Looked up from germline, CDR1 is DFQATT and CDR2 is SNEGSKA (reference sequence). CDR3 region: CSAPGQFNEQFF. As DNA, the CDR3 is TGCAGTGCACCGGGACAGTTCAATGAGCAGTTCTTC.

This clonotype was counted at least ten times. The V gene is TRBV20-1, the J gene TRBJ2-1; D possibly uses TRBD1 or TRBD2 (5 bases each). CDR1 DFQATT and CDR2 SNEGSKA come from the germline V gene (reference sequence). With 6 bases removed from V and 12 bases from J, the gap between germline ends came to 15 bases. This CDR3 is 11 amino acids long. CDR3 region: CSATNRDPQFF. The CDR3 region has the DNA TGCAGTGCCACTAATCGGGACCCGCAGTTCTTC.